This paragraph reports one TCR beta chain. The source of the sample is a study of CD8 T cells in Susac syndrome. TCR beta sequences were obtained from blood CD8+ and CD4+ T cells. The multiple sclerosis control group comprised treatment-naive patients with stable or active relapsing-remitting disease. The RNA, about 0.5 to 1 ug, was put through reverse transcription using random hexamers. Amplification of TCR beta CDR3 was carried out by immunoSEQ multiplex PCR, which covered 54 Vbeta and 13 Jbeta segments. TCRdb re-derived calls from the immunoSEQ multiplex PCR reads in MiXCR, one entry per CDR3 protein. The sample holds under 55,000 distinct CDR3 sequences, around 93% seen once. The germline gives CDR1 LNHNV, CDR2 YYDKDF (reference sequence). Deletions cut 4 bases from V and 3 bases from J, with 13 bases between. The CDR3 runs to 14 residues.

Sequenced: CD8+ T cells from PBMCs. The chain employs TRBV15 and TRBJ2-7; D remains ambiguous. The source of this sequence is a human donor with multiple sclerosis. The CDR3 loop is CATSTLPGVYEQYF. CDR3 nucleotides: TGTGCCACCAGCACTCTTCCAGGAGTCTACGAGCAGTACTTC.